This T cell receptor beta chain stems from a study of technical replicates of blood from several donors. Generated by immunoSEQ multiplex PCR, the TCRdb table keeps only in-frame clones and is missing some. The repertoire includes roughly 76,000 clones, approximately 86% of them detected once, and around 5% sits in the top ten. J gave up 11 bases and V 4 bases, and 12 bases lay outside the gene matches. CDR1 and CDR2 from the germline V gene are SGHNT and YYREEE (reference sequence). The CDR3 consists of 14 residues. The specimen was PBMCs. The receptor was isolated from a human donor in good health. Some clones in this sample may be carry-over from other donors' samples. The rearrangement joins TRBV5-4 to TRBJ2-3; 8 nucleotides agree with TRBD2. The DNA of the CDR3 is TGTGCCAGCAGCCATCAAGCGGGGGCCCAGGGGCAGTATTTT. It specifies CASSHQAGAQGQYF. The full variable domain, in which reference TRBV5-4 and TRBJ2-3 provide the parts outside the CDR3, is ETGVTQSPTHLIKTRGQQVTLRCSSQSGHNTVSWYQQALGQGPQFIFQYYREEENGRGNFPPRFSGLQFPNYSSELNVNALELDDSALYLCASSHQAGAQGQYFGPGTRLTVL.